The 5 T cell receptor beta chains below were found in one sample sequenced in a study of regulatory T cells in long-lasting Graves disease. The TCR beta library used iRepertoire HTBI primers with Arm-PCR amplification of CDR3. TCRdb analysed the multiplex PCR reads with MiXCR anew, one entry per CDR3 protein. Here the sample spans over 300,000 distinct CDR3 sequences, roughly a sixth being singletons. As to time point: newly diagnosed GD, antithyroid drugs for less than 3 months. Preparation of the TCR library used RNA extracted from PBMCs. The material was peripheral blood mononuclear cells (PBMCs), obtained at new diagnosis, from a patient treated with antithyroid drugs. All receptors derive from a female donor with Graves disease.

This clonotype was observed at least ten times. The genes are TRBV30 and TRBJ1-6; tentative D call: TRBD1 (6 bases). The CDR3 contains 15 residues. Germline V gene data show CDR1 as GTSNPN and CDR2 as SVGIG (reference sequence). V was trimmed by 0 bases and J by 5 bases, leaving 11 bases between them. The CDR3 sequence: CAWSVKGENNSPLHF. The CDR3 nucleotides are TGTGCCTGGAGTGTAAAGGGGGAGAATAATTCACCCCTCCACTTT.

Ten or more counts support this clonotype. The rearrangement links TRBV28 to TRBJ2-1; TRBD2 aligns across 8 bases. The ends lost 6 bases at V and 7 bases at J; junction bases unmatched: 14. This CDR3 spans 16 amino acids. The germline V gene encodes CDR1 MDHEN and CDR2 SYDVKM. In DNA form, the CDR3 reads TGTGCCAGCAGCTTCCCTCCGGGACTAGGGAGAAATGAGCAGTTCTTC. The encoded protein is CASSFPPGLGRNEQFF.

This clonotype occurred many times. The chain is built from TRBV4-3 and TRBJ2-7; the D is unclear. The CDR3 runs to 15 residues. Germline CDR1 reads LGHNA; CDR2 reads YSLEER. V gave up 4 bases and J gave up 0 bases, with 13 bases separating them. The CDR3, as DNA: TGCGCCAGCAGCCGGACGTCAGAGTTCTCCTACGAGCAGTACTTC. As protein: CASSRTSEFSYEQYF.

This clonotype has a count of ten or more. The chain recombines TRBV9 with TRBJ1-1; D is possibly TRBD1 (6 bases). Germline CDR1 SGDLS, CDR2 YYNGEE. V lost 3 bases and J 3 bases, leaving 27 bases between the germline ends. CDR3 length: 19 amino acids. For the CDR3, the DNA is TGTGCCAGCAGCGCACCCAACAGAGGGGGGGGCGGCGGAGACACTGAAGCTTTCTTT. Its translation: CASSAPNRGGGGGDTEAFF. The whole variable domain, remainder taken from reference TRBV9 and TRBJ1-1, is DSGVTQTPKHLITATGQRVTLRCSPRSGDLSVYWYQQSLDQGLQFLIQYYNGEERAKGNILERFSAQQFPDLHSELNLSSLELGDSALYFCASSAPNRGGGGGDTEAFFGQGTRLTVV.

This clonotype was picked up many times. The chain combines TRBV28 with TRBJ1-3, with D uncertain. Trimming stripped 7 bases from V and 4 bases from J, with 5 bases between. CDR1 is MDHEN, CDR2 SYDVKM, per germline. CDR3 length: 11 amino acids. The CDR3 loop reads CASTFGNTIYF. The CDR3 region has the DNA TGTGCCAGCACTTTCGGAAACACCATATATTTT. The full variable domain, with the rest looked up from reference TRBV28 and TRBJ1-3, is DVKVTQSSRYLVKRTGEKVFLECVQDMDHENMFWYRQDPGLGLRLIYFSYDVKMKEKGDIPEGYSVSREKKERFSLILESASTNQTSMYLCASTFGNTIYFGEGSWLTVV.